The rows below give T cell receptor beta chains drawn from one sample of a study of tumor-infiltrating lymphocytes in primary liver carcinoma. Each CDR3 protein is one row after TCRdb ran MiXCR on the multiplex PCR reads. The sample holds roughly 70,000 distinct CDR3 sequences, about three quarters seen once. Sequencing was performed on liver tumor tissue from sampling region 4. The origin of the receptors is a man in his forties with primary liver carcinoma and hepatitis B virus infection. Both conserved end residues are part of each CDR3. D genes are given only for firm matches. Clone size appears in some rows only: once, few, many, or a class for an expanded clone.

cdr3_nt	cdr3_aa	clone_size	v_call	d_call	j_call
TGTGCCAGCAGCCCTAAGGCGGGACTCGCAGATACGCAGTATTTT	CASSPKAGLADTQYF	many	TRBV4-2	-	TRBJ2-3
TGCAGCGCCTTGGGACAGTGTGTGACCTGCGAGCAGTACTTC	CSALGQCVTCEQYF	-	TRBV29-1	TRBD1	TRBJ2-7
TGTGCCAGCGAATCGGGGACAGAGCACATCGGGGAGCTGTTTTTT	CASESGTEHIGELFF	-	TRBV6-2/TRBV6-3	TRBD1	TRBJ2-2
TGTGCCAGCAACTTCGGAGGGGCTAGTGAGCAATACTTC	CASNFGGASEQYF	-	TRBV11-2	-	TRBJ2-7
TGTGCCAGTAGCTTATCTATGGACCAAGAGACCCAGTACTTC	CASSLSMDQETQYF	-	TRBV13	-	TRBJ2-5
TGTGCCAGCAGTCCCCCCGGGGGGAAGGAATACGCCTACACCTTC	CASSPPGGKEYAYTF	-	TRBV25-1	-	TRBJ1-2
TGTGCCAGCAGGTGGGACTTTAACACAGATACGCAGTATTTT	CASRWDFNTDTQYF	-	TRBV6-5	-	TRBJ2-3
TGTGCCAGCAGCCAAGGACAGAGTGACTACGAGCGGTACTTC	CASSQGQSDYERYF	-	TRBV4-3	-	TRBJ2-7
TGTGCCAGCAGCTTTCCCGGGATTAGCGAGACCAAAAACATTCAGTATTTC	CASSFPGISETKNIQYF	-	TRBV11-1	-	TRBJ2-4
TGTGCCAACAATGGACAGGTGGAGGTGGAGACCCAGTATTTC	CANNGQVEVETQYF	-	TRBV11-1	TRBD1	TRBJ2-5
TGTGCCAGCAGCCCGACCCGGAGGGTTAACCATGGCTACACCTTC	CASSPTRRVNHGYTF	-	TRBV6-5	-	TRBJ1-2
TGTGCGGTGTCAGGTCCCCACAACTATGGCTACACCTTC	CAVSGPHNYGYTF	once	TRBV6-5	-	TRBJ1-2
TGTGCCAGCAGCTTAAACGCCTTGAGGATTGAAGCTTTCTTT	CASSLNALRIEAFF	-	TRBV11-2	-	TRBJ1-1
TGTGCCAGCAGTCTCAGGGGAGACTTTGCGGACACTGAAGCTTTCTTT	CASSLRGDFADTEAFF	-	TRBV11-2	-	TRBJ1-1
TGTGCCAGCAGTGACGGGTCCGGAGGCACCGGGGAGCTGGTTTTT	CASSDGSGGTGELVF	once	TRBV6-1	-	TRBJ2-2
TGTACCAGCAGCTTAGGCCACGACTCCTACGAGCAGCACTTC	CTSSLGHDSYEQHF	-	TRBV11-2	-	TRBJ2-7
TGTGCCAGCAGCTTGGTTCCAGGACGGTACGATGAGAAGTTCTTC	CASSLVPGRYDEKFF	-	TRBV5-5	-	TRBJ2-1
TGTGCCAGCAGTCCCAGACAGGACTACGAGCAGTATTTC	CASSPRQDYEQYF	-	TRBV28	-	TRBJ2-7
TGTGGCAGTAGCCCACAGGGGGCGGTCGGCTACACATTC	CGSSPQGAVGYTF	-	TRBV6-5	TRBD1	TRBJ1-2
TGTGTCAGCAGTTACGGTAGGGTGACAGATACGCAGTATTTT	CVSSYGRVTDTQYF	-	TRBV6-5	-	TRBJ2-3
TGTGCCAGCAGGTACTCGGGGTCCCCGGAGGAGCTGTTTTTT	CASRYSGSPEELFF	-	TRBV6-2/TRBV6-3	-	TRBJ2-2
TGCGCCAGCAACCAAGGAGTCGTCTTAGTAGATACGCGGTATTTT	CASNQGVVLVDTRYF	-	TRBV4-3	-	TRBJ2-3
TGTGCCAGCAGTTCCTCCGGGGAGCTGTTTTTT	CASSSSGELFF	many	TRBV6-2/TRBV6-3	-	TRBJ2-2
TGTGCCGGCAGTTCTAGCCGGGGGATCTCCTACGAGCAGTACTTC	CAGSSSRGISYEQYF	-	TRBV6-6	-	TRBJ2-7
TGCGCCAGCCTGCCAGCCGGGGGGCGCCCCGGGGAGCAGTTTTTT	CASLPAGGRPGEQFF	-	TRBV28	-	TRBJ2-2
TGCGCCAGCAGTGAAGCGGCCGGGCCTGGGGCCAACGTCCTGACTTTC	CASSEAAGPGANVLTF	-	TRBV6-4	-	TRBJ2-6
TGTGCCATCAGTGAGAAGGTGGGAGAGCAGTACTTC	CAISEKVGEQYF	-	TRBV10-3	-	TRBJ2-7
TGTGCCAGTACATCGGGGCAGGTCGAAAAACTGTTTTTT	CASTSGQVEKLFF	once	TRBV28	-	TRBJ1-4
TGTGCTAGTGAGGGGACCAGTTCCTACGAGCAGTACTTC	CASEGTSSYEQYF	-	TRBV12-5	-	TRBJ2-7
TGTGCCAGCAGCTTAGCATTAGGATGGGCGGACATCCGGGAGCTGTTTTTT	CASSLALGWADIRELFF	-	TRBV11-2	-	TRBJ2-2
TGCGCCAGCAGCCGGGACAGGGCCTTTGACGGCTACACCTTC	CASSRDRAFDGYTF	-	TRBV10-2	TRBD1	TRBJ1-2
TGTGCCAGCAGCTTGTCCGATGGGAAGCAGTACTTC	CASSLSDGKQYF	-	TRBV12-3/TRBV12-4	-	TRBJ2-7
TGTGCCAGCAACCGCGGATGGGACACTGAAGCTTTCTTT	CASNRGWDTEAFF	once	TRBV6-5	-	TRBJ1-1
TGTGCCAGCAGAGACTCATGGGTTGGCGGGGAGCTGTTCTTT	CASRDSWVGGELFF	-	TRBV7-9	-	TRBJ2-2
TGCGCCAGCAGTGAGTTGGTGGGAGGCCCCGGCGGGTCCTGCGAGCAGTACTTC	CASSELVGGPGGSCEQYF	-	TRBV10-2	-	TRBJ2-7
TGTGCCAGCTGGGGGGTGGACAATGATACGCAGTATTTC	CASWGVDNDTQYF	-	TRBV7-8	-	TRBJ2-3
TGTGCCACCAGTGAGTCTAATAAGGGAGAGACAGATACGCAGTATTTT	CATSESNKGETDTQYF	-	TRBV10-3	-	TRBJ2-3
TGTGCCAGTAGTTACTCCCGGACAGGGTCGACTGAAGTTTTCTTT	CASSYSRTGSTEVFF	-	TRBV6-5	TRBD1	TRBJ1-1
TGCGCCACCAGCCAAGGGGACAAGAACTATGGCAACACCTTC	CATSQGDKNYGNTF	-	TRBV4-1	-	TRBJ1-2
TGTGCCAGCAGCGTAGCGTCCGGGACTCTCAGCACCGGGGAGCTGTTTTTT	CASSVASGTLSTGELFF	-	TRBV9	-	TRBJ2-2